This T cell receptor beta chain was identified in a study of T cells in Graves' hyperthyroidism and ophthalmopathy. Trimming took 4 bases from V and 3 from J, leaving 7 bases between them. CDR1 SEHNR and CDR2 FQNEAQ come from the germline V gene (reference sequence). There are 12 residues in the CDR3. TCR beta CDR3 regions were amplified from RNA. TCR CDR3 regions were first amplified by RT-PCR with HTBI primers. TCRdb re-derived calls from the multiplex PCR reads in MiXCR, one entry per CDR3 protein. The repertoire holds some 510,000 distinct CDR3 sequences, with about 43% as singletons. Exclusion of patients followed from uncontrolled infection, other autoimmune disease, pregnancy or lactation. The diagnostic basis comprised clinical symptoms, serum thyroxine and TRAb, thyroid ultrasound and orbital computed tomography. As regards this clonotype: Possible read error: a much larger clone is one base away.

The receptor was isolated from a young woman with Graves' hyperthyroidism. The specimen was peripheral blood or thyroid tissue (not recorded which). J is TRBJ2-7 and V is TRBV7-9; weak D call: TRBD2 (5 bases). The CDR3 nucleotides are TGTGCCAGCAGCTCCCGGGACTACGAGCAGTACTTC. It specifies CASSSRDYEQYF.